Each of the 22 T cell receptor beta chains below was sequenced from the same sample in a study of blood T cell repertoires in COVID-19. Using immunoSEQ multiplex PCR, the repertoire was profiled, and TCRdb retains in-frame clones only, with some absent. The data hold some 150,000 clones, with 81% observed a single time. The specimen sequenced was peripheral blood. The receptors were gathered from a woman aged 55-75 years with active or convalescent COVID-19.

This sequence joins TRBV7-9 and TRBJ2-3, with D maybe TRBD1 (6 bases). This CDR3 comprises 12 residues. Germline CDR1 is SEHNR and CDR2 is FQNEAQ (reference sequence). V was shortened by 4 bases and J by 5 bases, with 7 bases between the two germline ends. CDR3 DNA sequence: TGTGCCAGCAGCTCACAGGGAGATACGCAGTATTTT. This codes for CASSSQGDTQYF.

DNA of the CDR3: TGCAGCGTTGATCTCGGAGTAGCGGGGTTCAAAAACATTCAGTACTTC. Translation gives CSVDLGVAGFKNIQYF. This chain links TRBV29-1 with TRBJ2-4; the match to TRBD2 covers 8 bases. The CDR3 extends over 16 amino acids. V was pared by 3 bases and J by 3 bases, with 10 bases of the junction left unmatched. Germline V lookup: CDR1 SQVTM, CDR2 ANQGSEA.

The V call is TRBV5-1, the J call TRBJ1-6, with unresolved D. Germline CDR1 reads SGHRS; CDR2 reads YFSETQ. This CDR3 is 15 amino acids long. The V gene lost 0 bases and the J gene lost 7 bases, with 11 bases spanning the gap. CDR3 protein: CASSLDPGENSPLHF. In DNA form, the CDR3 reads TGCGCCAGCAGCTTGGATCCCGGGGAGAATTCACCCCTCCACTTT. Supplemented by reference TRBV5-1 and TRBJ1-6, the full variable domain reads KAGVTQTPRYLIKTRGQQVTLSCSPISGHRSVSWYQQTPGQGLQFLFEYFSETQRNKGNFPGRFSGRQFSNSRSEMNVSTLELGDSALYLCASSLDPGENSPLHFGNGTRLTVT.

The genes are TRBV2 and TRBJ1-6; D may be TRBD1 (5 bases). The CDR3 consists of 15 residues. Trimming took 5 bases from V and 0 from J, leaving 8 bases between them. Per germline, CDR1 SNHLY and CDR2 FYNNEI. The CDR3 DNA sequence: TGTGCCAGCAGTTATGACAGCTCCTATAATTCACCCCTCCACTTT. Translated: CASSYDSSYNSPLHF.

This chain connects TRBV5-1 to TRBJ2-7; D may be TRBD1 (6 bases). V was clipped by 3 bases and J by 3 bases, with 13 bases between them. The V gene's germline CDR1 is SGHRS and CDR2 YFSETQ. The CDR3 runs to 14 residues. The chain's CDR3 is CASSSQGGSYEQYF. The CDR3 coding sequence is TGCGCCAGCAGCTCACAGGGTGGGAGCTACGAGCAGTACTTC.

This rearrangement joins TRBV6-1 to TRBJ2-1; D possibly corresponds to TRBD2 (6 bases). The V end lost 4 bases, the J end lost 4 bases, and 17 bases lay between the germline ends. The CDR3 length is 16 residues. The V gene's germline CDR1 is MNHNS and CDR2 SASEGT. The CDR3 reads CASSGGVIDLYNEQFF. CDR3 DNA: TGTGCCAGCAGTGGGGGGGTGATCGACCTATACAATGAGCAGTTCTTC.

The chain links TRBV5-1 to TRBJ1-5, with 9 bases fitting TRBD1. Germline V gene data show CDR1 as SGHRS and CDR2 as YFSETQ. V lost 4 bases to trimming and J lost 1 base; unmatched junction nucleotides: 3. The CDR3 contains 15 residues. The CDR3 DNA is TGCGCCAGCAGCCCTACAGGGGGCAGCAATCAGCCCCAGCATTTT. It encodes CASSPTGGSNQPQHF.

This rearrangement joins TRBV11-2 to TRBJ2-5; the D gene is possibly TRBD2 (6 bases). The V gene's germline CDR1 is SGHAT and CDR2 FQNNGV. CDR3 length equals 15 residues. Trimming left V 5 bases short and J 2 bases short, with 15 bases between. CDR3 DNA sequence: TGTGCCAGCAGCCCCACGGGGACTCGGCAAGAGACCCAGTACTTC. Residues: CASSPTGTRQETQYF. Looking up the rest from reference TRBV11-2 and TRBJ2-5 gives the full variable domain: EAGVAQSPRYKIIEKRQSVAFWCNPISGHATLYWYQQILGQGPKLLIQFQNNGVVDDSQLPKDRFSAERLKGVDSTLKIQPAKLEDSAVYLCASSPTGTRQETQYFGPGTRLLVL.

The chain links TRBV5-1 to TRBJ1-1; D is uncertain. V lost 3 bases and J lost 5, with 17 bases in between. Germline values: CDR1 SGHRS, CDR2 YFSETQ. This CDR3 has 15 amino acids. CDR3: CASSSEGGRRTEAFF. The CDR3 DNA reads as TGCGCCAGCAGCTCCGAAGGTGGGCGGAGGACTGAAGCTTTCTTT.

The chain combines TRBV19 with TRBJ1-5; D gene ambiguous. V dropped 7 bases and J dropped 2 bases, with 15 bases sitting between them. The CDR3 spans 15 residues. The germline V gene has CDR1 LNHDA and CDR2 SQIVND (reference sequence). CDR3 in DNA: TGTGCCAGTAAGCAGGAGGGTTTCGGCAATCAGCCCCAGCATTTT. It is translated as CASKQEGFGNQPQHF.

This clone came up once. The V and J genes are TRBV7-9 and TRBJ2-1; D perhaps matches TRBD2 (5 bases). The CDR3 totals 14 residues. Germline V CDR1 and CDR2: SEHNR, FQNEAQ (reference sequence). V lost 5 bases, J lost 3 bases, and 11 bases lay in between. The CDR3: CASSLSGIYNEQFF. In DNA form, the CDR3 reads TGTGCCAGCAGCCTCTCGGGGATCTACAATGAGCAGTTCTTC.

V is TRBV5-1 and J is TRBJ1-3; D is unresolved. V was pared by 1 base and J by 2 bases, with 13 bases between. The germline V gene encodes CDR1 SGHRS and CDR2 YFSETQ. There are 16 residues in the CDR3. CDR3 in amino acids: CASSLNGGVAGNTIYF. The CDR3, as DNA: TGCGCCAGCAGCTTGAACGGCGGCGTAGCTGGAAACACCATATATTTT.

The CDR3 DNA sequence: TGTGCCAGCAGCTTGGGAGGGGACCTGAACACTGAAGCTTTCTTT. Encoded protein: CASSLGGDLNTEAFF. V gene TRBV7-9 combines with J gene TRBJ1-1; the D gene is possibly TRBD1 (5 bases). V lost 3 bases and J lost 0, with 11 bases in between. Per the germline V gene, CDR1 is SEHNR and CDR2 is FQNEAQ (reference sequence). This CDR3 is 15 amino acids long.

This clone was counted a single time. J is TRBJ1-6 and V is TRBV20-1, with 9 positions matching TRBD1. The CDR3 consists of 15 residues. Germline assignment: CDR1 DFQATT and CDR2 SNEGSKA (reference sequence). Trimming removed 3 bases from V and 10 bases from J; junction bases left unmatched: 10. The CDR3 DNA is TGCAGTGCTAGTAAATCCGGGACAGGGAAATCACCCCTCCACTTT. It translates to CSASKSGTGKSPLHF.

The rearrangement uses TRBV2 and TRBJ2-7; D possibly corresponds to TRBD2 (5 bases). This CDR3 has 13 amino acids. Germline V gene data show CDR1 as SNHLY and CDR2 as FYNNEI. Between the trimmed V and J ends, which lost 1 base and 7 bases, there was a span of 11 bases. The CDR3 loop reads CASSEGREGEQYF. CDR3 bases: TGTGCCAGCAGTGAAGGTCGGGAAGGAGAGCAGTACTTC.

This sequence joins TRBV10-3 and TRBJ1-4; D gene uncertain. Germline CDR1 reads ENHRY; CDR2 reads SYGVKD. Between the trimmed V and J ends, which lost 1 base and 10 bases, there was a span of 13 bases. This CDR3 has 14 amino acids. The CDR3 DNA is TGTGCCATCAGTGAGTTACAACAATCTGGAAAACTGTTTTTT. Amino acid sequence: CAISELQQSGKLFF.

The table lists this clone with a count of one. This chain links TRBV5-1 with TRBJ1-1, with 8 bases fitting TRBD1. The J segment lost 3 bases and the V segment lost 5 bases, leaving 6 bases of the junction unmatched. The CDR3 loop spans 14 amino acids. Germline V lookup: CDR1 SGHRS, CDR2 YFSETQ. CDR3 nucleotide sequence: TGCGCCAGCAGATCTCAGGGGGCTCACACTGAAGCTTTCTTT. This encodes CASRSQGAHTEAFF.

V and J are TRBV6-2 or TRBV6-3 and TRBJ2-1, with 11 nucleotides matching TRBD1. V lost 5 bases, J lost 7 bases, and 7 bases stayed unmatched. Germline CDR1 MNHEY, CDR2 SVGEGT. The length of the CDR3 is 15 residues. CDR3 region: CASSQGQGVGNEQFF. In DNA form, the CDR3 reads TGTGCCAGCAGTCAGGGACAGGGGGTCGGGAATGAGCAGTTCTTC.

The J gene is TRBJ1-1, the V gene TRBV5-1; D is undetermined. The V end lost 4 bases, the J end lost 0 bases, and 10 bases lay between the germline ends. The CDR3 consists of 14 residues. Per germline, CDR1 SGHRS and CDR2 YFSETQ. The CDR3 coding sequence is TGCGCCAGCAGCACCGGGAGGCTGAACACTGAAGCTTTCTTT. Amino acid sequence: CASSTGRLNTEAFF.

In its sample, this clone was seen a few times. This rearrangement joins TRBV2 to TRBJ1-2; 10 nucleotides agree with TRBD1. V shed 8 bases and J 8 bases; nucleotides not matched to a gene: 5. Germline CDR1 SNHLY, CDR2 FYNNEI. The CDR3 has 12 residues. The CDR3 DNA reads TGTGCCAGCCGCGGGACAGGGGTCGGCTACACCTTC. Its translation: CASRGTGVGYTF. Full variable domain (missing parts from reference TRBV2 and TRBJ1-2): EPEVTQTPSHQVTQMGQEVILRCVPISNHLYFYWYRQILGQKVEFLVSFYNNEISEKSEIFDDQFSVERPDGSNFTLKIRSTKLEDSAMYFCASRGTGVGYTFGSGTRLTVV.

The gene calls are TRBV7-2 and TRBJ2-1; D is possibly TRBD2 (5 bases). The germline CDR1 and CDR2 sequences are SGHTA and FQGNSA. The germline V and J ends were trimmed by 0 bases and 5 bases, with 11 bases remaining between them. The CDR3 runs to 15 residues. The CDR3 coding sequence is TGTGCCAGCAGCTTAGCGCTTTCGGGGAACAATGAGCAGTTCTTC. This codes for CASSLALSGNNEQFF.

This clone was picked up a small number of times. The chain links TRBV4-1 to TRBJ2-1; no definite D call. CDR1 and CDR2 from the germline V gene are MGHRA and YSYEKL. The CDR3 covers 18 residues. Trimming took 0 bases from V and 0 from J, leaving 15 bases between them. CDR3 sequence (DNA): TGCGCCAGCAGCCAAGATCGTGGCGGAACGAGCTCCTACAATGAGCAGTTCTTC. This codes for CASSQDRGGTSSYNEQFF.